Presented here are 3 T cell receptor beta chains from one specimen sequenced in a study of control samples from healthy donors and cancer patients (dated by TCRdb to 2018 to 2020). Library method: the immunoSEQ multiplex PCR assay. This immuneACCESS table, as held by TCRdb, lists in-frame sequences with V and J called but not all clones. Of the missing ones, under half trace to an unresolved V gene in checked studies; the others have no known cause. The sample table records 170,000 or so clones; 94% of these occur just once. Clones ranked in the top ten supply more than 1.1% of the sample. Sample: blood. The source of these receptors is a young woman in good health.

This clone has only a few counts. The rearrangement uses TRBV28 and TRBJ1-3; possibly TRBD1 for D (5 bases). Trimming removed 6 bases at V and 0 bases at J, with 12 bases between. The CDR3 consists of 15 residues. Germline V lookup: CDR1 MDHEN, CDR2 SYDVKM. DNA for the CDR3: TGTGCCAGCAGGCCCCCAGGGTCCTCTGGAAACACCATATATTTT. Translation gives CASRPPGSSGNTIYF.

V usage is TRBV5-4 and J usage is TRBJ2-2, with D hard to call. The CDR3 spans 12 residues. Germline CDR1 reads SGHNT; CDR2 reads YYREEE (reference sequence). The germline V and J ends were trimmed by 2 bases and 5 bases, with 4 bases remaining between them. The CDR3 region is CASSLFTGELFF. The DNA of the CDR3 is TGTGCCAGCAGCTTATTTACCGGGGAGCTGTTTTTT.

This clone was found once. The V call is TRBV10-3, the J call TRBJ2-7; possibly TRBD2 for D (6 bases). The CDR3 consists of 15 residues. Trimming pared 2 bases from V and 2 bases from J, leaving 13 bases between. Germline assignment: CDR1 ENHRY and CDR2 SYGVKD. CDR3 amino acids: CAISEAGPPTYEQYF. As DNA, the CDR3 is TGTGCCATCAGTGAGGCGGGACCCCCCACCTACGAGCAGTACTTC.